One sample yielded the 5 T cell receptor beta chains listed below, sequenced in a study of PD-L1 blockade in urothelial cancer. Time point meaning: pretreatment peripheral blood. Method: immunoSEQ multiplex PCR; TCRdb's copy keeps in-frame clones and lacks some. The data show 86,000 or so clones, with approximately 87% seen just once and 13% to 15% held by the top ten. Sequencing used PBMCs, obtained around atezolizumab (anti-PD-L1) treatment. These receptors all stem from a man aged 55-75 years with urothelial cancer.

This chain joins TRBV13 and TRBJ1-4, with D perhaps matching TRBD1 (5 bases). V was shortened by 5 bases and J by 0 bases, with 13 bases between the two germline ends. Germline CDR1 is PRHDT and CDR2 is FYEKMQ (reference sequence). The CDR3 contains 16 residues. The CDR3 bases are TGTGCCAGCAGCCCTCATACAGGCGCAACTAATGAAAAACTGTTTTTT. Its protein product is CASSPHTGATNEKLFF.

CDR3 sequence reads: CASSILPGGNEQFF. The CDR3 bases are TGTGCCAGTAGTATCCTACCGGGCGGGAATGAGCAGTTCTTC. This chain uses TRBV19 with TRBJ2-1; D is perhaps TRBD2 (5 bases). There are 14 residues in the CDR3. Germline CDR1 and CDR2: LNHDA and SQIVND (reference sequence). Trimming stripped 3 bases from V and 7 bases from J, with 13 bases between.

The chain has TRBV29-1 and TRBJ1-4; TRBD1 might be the D (6 bases). Germline values: CDR1 SQVTM, CDR2 ANQGSEA. V was shortened by 0 bases and J by 7 bases, with 9 bases between the two germline ends. The CDR3 is 13 residues long. This chain's CDR3 is CSVEEGGGEKLFF. Here the CDR3 DNA reads TGCAGCGTTGAAGAAGGGGGGGGTGAAAAACTGTTTTTT. The full variable domain, with the rest looked up from reference TRBV29-1 and TRBJ1-4, is SAVISQKPSRDICQRGTSLTIQCQVDSQVTMMFWYRQQPGQSLTLIATANQGSEATYESGFVIDKFPISRPNLTFSTLTVSNMSPEDSSIYLCSVEEGGGEKLFFGSGTQLSVL.

CDR3 DNA sequence: TGTGCCATCAATGACGGGAGGAGAAGGGTAGATGAGCAGTTCTTC. Encoded protein: CAINDGRRRVDEQFF. The rearrangement joins TRBV10-3 to TRBJ2-1, with 7 nucleotides matching TRBD2. The CDR3 length is 15 residues. CDR1 is ENHRY, CDR2 SYGVKD, per germline. With 7 bases clipped from V and 8 bases from J, the junction kept 14 bases outside the gene matches.

The CDR3 loop reads CASSVTERAYEQYF. The CDR3 nucleotides are TGTGCCAGCAGCGTCACAGAGAGGGCCTACGAGCAGTACTTC. The J gene is TRBJ2-7, the V gene TRBV7-9; weak D call: TRBD2 (5 bases). Trimming took off 5 bases at V and 2 bases at J, with 13 bases between the two ends. The CDR3 is 14 residues long. Germline V lookup: CDR1 SEHNR, CDR2 FQNEAQ (reference sequence). Combining the CDR3 with reference TRBV7-9 and TRBJ2-7 gives the whole variable domain DTGVSQNPRHKITKRGQNVTFRCDPISEHNRLYWYRQTLGQGPEFLTYFQNEAQLEKSRLLSDRFSAERPKGSFSTLEIQRTEQGDSAMYLCASSVTERAYEQYFGPGTRLTVT.